These 14 T cell receptor beta chains came from one sample sequenced in a study of blood T cell repertoires in COVID-19. Some clones are missing from TCRdb's copy, which holds only in-frame ones; the method was immunoSEQ multiplex PCR. The data show approximately 220,000 clones, about 80% seen once. Sequencing input: peripheral blood. The receptors were sampled from a woman younger than 45 who had recovered from COVID-19.

The DNA of the CDR3 is TGTGCCAGCAGCGCCTCCCTAATACGCTCTGGAAACACCATATATTTT. Translating gives CASSASLIRSGNTIYF. The V and J genes are TRBV9 and TRBJ1-3, with D uncertain. V was shortened by 3 bases and J by 0 bases, with 13 bases between the two germline ends. CDR3 length equals 16 residues. The V gene's germline CDR1 is SGDLS and CDR2 YYNGEE.

The chain joins TRBV6-5 to TRBJ1-1; 8 bases are shared with TRBD1. Germline V gene lookup returns CDR1 MNHEY and CDR2 SVGAGI. With V trimmed by 4 bases and J by 5 bases, 6 bases remained unmatched. CDR3 length equals 14 residues. The CDR3 DNA reads as TGTGCCAGCAGTTCCCCCAGGGGGCAAACTGAAGCTTTCTTT. Amino acids: CASSSPRGQTEAFF.

CDR3 nucleotide sequence: TGTGCCAGCAGCTTGCCAGGGGGAAGGACACCCCTCCACTTT. Its translation is CASSLPGGRTPLHF. V usage is TRBV5-6 and J usage is TRBJ1-6; 7 nucleotides match TRBD1. Germline V gives CDR1 SGHDT, CDR2 YYEEEE. The CDR3 spans 14 residues. Trimming cost V 1 base and J 11 bases; bases outside gene matches: 6.

The J gene is TRBJ2-3, the V gene TRBV3-1 (or the pseudogene TRBV3-2); D is unresolved. CDR1 and CDR2 (germline): LGHDT, YNNKEL (reference sequence). The CDR3 is 14 amino acids. V gave up 0 bases and J gave up 1 base, with 5 bases separating them. The CDR3 is CASSQDQGTDTQYF. In nucleotides, the CDR3 is TGTGCCAGCAGCCAAGACCAGGGCACAGATACGCAGTATTTT.

This chain links TRBV7-9 with TRBJ2-7; possibly TRBD1 for D (6 bases). Trimming removed 5 bases from V and 7 bases from J, with 18 bases in between. CDR3 size: 14 residues. Germline CDR1 reads SEHNR; CDR2 reads FQNEAQ (reference sequence). CDR3 DNA sequence: TGTGCCAGCAGCCCCGGCGACAGGCCTTCGGAGCAGTACTTC. The encoded protein is CASSPGDRPSEQYF.

The chain employs TRBV11-3 and TRBJ2-1, with D perhaps matching TRBD1 (5 bases). The CDR3 covers 15 residues. Trimming left V 4 bases short and J 0 bases short, with 10 bases between. CDR1 and CDR2 (germline): SGHNT, YENEEA. CDR3 coding DNA: TGTGCCAGCAGCTCGGACATGAGCTCCTACAATGAGCAGTTCTTC. As protein: CASSSDMSSYNEQFF.

In this sample, this clone turned up a few times. The rearrangement joins TRBV9 to TRBJ1-3; no clear D. Trimming took off 2 bases at V and 2 bases at J, with 14 bases between the two ends. Germline V gene data show CDR1 as SGDLS and CDR2 as YYNGEE. CDR3 length equals 16 residues. The CDR3 loop reads CASSVKRVTAGNTIYF. In DNA, the CDR3 is TGTGCCAGCAGCGTTAAGAGGGTAACTGCTGGAAACACCATATATTTT. The full variable domain, completed using reference TRBV9 and TRBJ1-3, is DSGVTQTPKHLITATGQRVTLRCSPRSGDLSVYWYQQSLDQGLQFLIQYYNGEERAKGNILERFSAQQFPDLHSELNLSSLELGDSALYFCASSVKRVTAGNTIYFGEGSWLTVV.

J is TRBJ2-3 and V is TRBV6-4; a possible D gene is TRBD2 (5 bases). Germline V lookup: CDR1 MRHNA, CDR2 SNTAGT. The CDR3 contains 15 residues. Trimming removed 10 bases at V and 5 bases at J, with 22 bases between. The CDR3 here is CATEPTGSGEDTQYF. Written as DNA, the CDR3 is TGTGCCACCGAGCCAACGGGGTCCGGGGAAGATACGCAGTATTTT.

This clone was detected ten times or more. The gene calls are TRBV2 and TRBJ1-5; tentative D call: TRBD1 (5 bases). The V gene's germline CDR1 is SNHLY and CDR2 FYNNEI. Deletions cut 7 bases from V and 0 bases from J, with 13 bases between. CDR3 length: 15 amino acids. The CDR3 loop is CASTMGGNSNQPQHF. DNA for the CDR3: TGTGCCAGCACTATGGGGGGAAATAGCAATCAGCCCCAGCATTTT.

The chain links TRBV7-9 to TRBJ2-2, with a weak D call TRBD2 (6 bases). Germline CDR1 is SEHNR and CDR2 is FQNEAQ (reference sequence). The CDR3 contains 17 residues. Trimming took off 5 bases at V and 3 bases at J, with 19 bases between the two ends. The CDR3 region is CASSTETSFGYTGELFF. Here the CDR3 DNA reads TGTGCCAGCAGCACGGAGACTAGTTTCGGGTACACCGGGGAGCTGTTTTTT. Drawing the rest from reference TRBV7-9 and TRBJ2-2, the complete variable domain is DTGVSQNPRHKITKRGQNVTFRCDPISEHNRLYWYRQTLGQGPEFLTYFQNEAQLEKSRLLSDRFSAERPKGSFSTLEIQRTEQGDSAMYLCASSTETSFGYTGELFFGEGSRLTVL.

This clone has a handful of counts. This rearrangement joins TRBV12-3 or TRBV12-4 to TRBJ1-5; D remains ambiguous. CDR3 length equals 13 residues. V lost 4 bases to trimming and J lost 9 bases, with 13 bases between them. As DNA, the CDR3 is TGTGCCAGCAGTTCCTACCGGGAGCGGCCCCAGCATTTT. It yields the protein CASSSYRERPQHF.

V and J are TRBV4-1 and TRBJ2-7; D is perhaps TRBD2 (7 bases). The germline gives CDR1 MGHRA, CDR2 YSYEKL. CDR3 length equals 15 residues. V dropped 2 bases and J dropped 2 bases, with 13 bases sitting between them. As DNA, the CDR3 is TGCGCCAGCAGCCAAAAGGGGGGGGCCCCCTACGAGCAGTACTTC. This translates into CASSQKGGAPYEQYF.

This chain uses TRBV21-1 with TRBJ1-6; whether TRBD1, the table's D call, matches the DNA was not checked. TRBV21-1 is tagged as a pseudogene. The CDR3 consists of 18 residues. CDR3 coding DNA: TGTGCCAGCAACCGTCGGGACAGACTTCGCTCCTATAATTCACCCCTCCACTTT. Its translation: CASNRRDRLRSYNSPLHF.

The genes are TRBV15 and TRBJ2-1; a weak D match, TRBD2 (6 bases). Trimming removed 5 bases from V and 0 bases from J, with 11 bases in between. Germline V gives CDR1 LNHNV, CDR2 YYDKDF (reference sequence). The CDR3 extends over 15 amino acids. DNA of the CDR3: TGTGCCACCAGCGAGATGACTAGCTCCTACAATGAGCAGTTCTTC. Translation: CATSEMTSSYNEQFF. Full variable domain (remainder filled in from reference TRBV15 and TRBJ2-1): DAMVIQNPRYQVTQFGKPVTLSCSQTLNHNVMYWYQQKSSQAPKLLFHYYDKDFNNEADTPDNFQSRRPNTSFCFLDIRSPGLGDTAMYLCATSEMTSSYNEQFFGPGTRLTVL.